This T cell receptor (beta chain) was sequenced for a study of monozygotic twins with inflammatory bowel disease. Study-wide findings and caveats: IBD patients shared fewer clonotypes with others than healthy twins, especially with disease activity.

Researchers isolated total RNA from whole blood without sorting T cells. Researchers used template switching to add UMIs featuring a 6-nucleotide sample barcode. Amplification used two nested PCRs: approximately 16 cycles, then 8 to 10 cycles, on TCRalpha/TCRbeta cDNA. TCRdb reprocessed the 5' RACE reads and reports one entry per CDR3 protein, with no DNA. This sample's table reports 45,000 or so distinct CDR3 sequences. CDR3 size: 15 residues. Germline CDR1 is LGHNA and CDR2 is YNFKEQ. A word on this clonotype: Its matching antigen is unknown.

V is TRBV4-2 and J is TRBJ2-7. The source material was blood. This clonotype was sampled from a human donor with ulcerative colitis or Crohn's disease, or a healthy co-twin of an affected twin (not recorded which). The CDR3 reads CASSEAFREHYEQYF.